This note documents a single T cell receptor beta chain sequence. This sample stems from a study of control samples from healthy donors and cancer patients. In germline, CDR1 is MRHNA, CDR2 SNTAGT. This CDR3 is 15 amino acids long. V shed 3 bases and J shed 5 bases, with 13 bases lying between them. Assay: immunoSEQ multiplex PCR; the TCRdb copy retains only in-frame clones and omits some. The sample has about 130,000 clones, 75% to 95% seen once. Sample: blood. The chain combines TRBV6-4 with TRBJ1-4; D is perhaps TRBD1 (6 bases). This TCR was sampled from a man younger than 35 in good health. CDR3 bases: TGTGCCAGCAGTGAGTCGGGACAAGAAAATGAAAAACTGTTTTTT. Its protein product is CASSESGQENEKLFF.